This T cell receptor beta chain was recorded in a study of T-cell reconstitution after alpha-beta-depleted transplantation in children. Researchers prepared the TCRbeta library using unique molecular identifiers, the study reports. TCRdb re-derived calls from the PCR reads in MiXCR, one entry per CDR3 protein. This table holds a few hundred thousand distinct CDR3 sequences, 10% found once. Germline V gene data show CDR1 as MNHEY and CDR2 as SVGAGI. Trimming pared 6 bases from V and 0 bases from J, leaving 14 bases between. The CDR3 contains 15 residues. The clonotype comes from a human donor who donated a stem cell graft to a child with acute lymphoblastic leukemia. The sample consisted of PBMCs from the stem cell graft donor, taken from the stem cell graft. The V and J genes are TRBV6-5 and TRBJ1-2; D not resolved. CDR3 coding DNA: TGTGCCAGCAGCCTAGGAGACACTTCTAACTATGGCTACACCTTC. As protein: CASSLGDTSNYGYTF.